Each of the 20 T cell receptor beta chains below was sequenced from the same sample in a study of T cell responses to AZD1222 COVID-19 vaccine. The protocol was immunoSEQ multiplex PCR, while the TCRdb copy is restricted to in-frame clones and leaves out a portion. Of more than 75,000 clones in the sample, approximately 90% are singletons; the top ten hold around 7%. This material consisted of peripheral blood, taken on day 0 of AZD1222 vaccination. Every receptor here comes from an adult in good health.

The genes are TRBV7-9 and TRBJ1-3; 8 bases map to TRBD1. In germline, CDR1 is SEHNR, CDR2 FQNEAQ (reference sequence). This CDR3 comprises 14 residues. Unmatched junction bases numbered 4, after V lost 3 bases and J lost 6 bases. The CDR3: CASSFGQGANTIYF. The CDR3 DNA sequence: TGTGCCAGCAGCTTTGGACAGGGCGCAAACACCATATATTTT.

DNA of the CDR3: TGTGCCAGCAGCAAGGGCCCGTACGAGCAGTACTTC. Translation: CASSKGPYEQYF. The J gene is TRBJ2-7, the V gene TRBV3-1 (or the pseudogene TRBV3-2); no clear D. Germline V gene lookup returns CDR1 LGHDT and CDR2 YNNKEL (reference sequence). The V and J ends lost 5 bases and 4 bases respectively, with 9 bases between them. This CDR3 contains 12 residues.

This clone was recorded once. V usage is TRBV5-1 and J usage is TRBJ2-1; D gene ambiguous. The CDR3 loop spans 11 amino acids. The ends were cut back, 4 bases at V and 8 bases at J, with 7 bases in the middle. The germline gives CDR1 SGHRS, CDR2 YFSETQ. CDR3 amino acids: CASSPDHEQFF. As DNA, the CDR3 is TGCGCCAGCAGCCCCGATCATGAGCAGTTCTTC.

The V gene is TRBV7-2, the J gene TRBJ2-1; TRBD1 matches 8 bases. The CDR3 totals 16 residues. CDR1 is SGHTA, CDR2 FQGNSA, per germline. J was trimmed by 6 bases and V by 5 bases; bases with no gene match: 12. The CDR3 sequence: CASSPFGQGKFNEQFF. CDR3 in DNA: TGTGCCAGCAGCCCATTCGGACAGGGTAAATTCAATGAGCAGTTCTTC.

The V and J genes are TRBV18 and TRBJ1-4; D is possibly TRBD1 (6 bases). The CDR3 contains 15 residues. V was shortened by 0 bases and J by 5 bases, with 10 bases between the two germline ends. Looked up from germline, CDR1 is KGHSH and CDR2 is LQKENI. CDR3 sequence: CASSPPGQLNEKLFF. The DNA of the CDR3 is TGTGCCAGCTCACCACCCGGACAGTTAAATGAAAAACTGTTTTTT.

The chain uses TRBV20-1 and TRBJ1-4, with a possible D match to TRBD1 (5 bases). Germline V lookup: CDR1 DFQATT, CDR2 SNEGSKA (reference sequence). This CDR3 spans 17 amino acids. Trimming took 3 bases from V and 8 from J, leaving 25 bases between them. The CDR3 nucleotides read TGCAGTGCTAGTGACCGCCGGAAACAGGCGGGACGAGAAAAACTGTTTTTT. The encoded protein is CSASDRRKQAGREKLFF.

The rearrangement links TRBV25-1 to TRBJ1-2, with 10 nucleotides matching TRBD1. Germline CDR1 reads MGHDK; CDR2 reads SYGVNS. CDR3 length: 15 amino acids. V lost 5 bases and J lost 2; bases outside the gene matches: 5. The CDR3 region is CASSRGQGINYGYTF. CDR3 DNA: TGTGCCAGCAGTAGGGGACAGGGGATAAACTATGGCTACACCTTC.

The gene calls are TRBV6-1 and TRBJ1-5, with 7 bases aligning to TRBD1. This CDR3 contains 15 residues. Trimming took 2 bases from V and 4 from J; bases not matched to a gene: 5. The germline V gene encodes CDR1 MNHNS and CDR2 SASEGT. DNA of the CDR3: TGTGCCAGCAGTGAATTTGGACAGGTAAATCAGCCCCAGCATTTT. Residues: CASSEFGQVNQPQHF.

The V gene is TRBV6-5, the J gene TRBJ1-1; D is undetermined. Per the germline V gene, CDR1 is MNHEY and CDR2 is SVGAGI. Trimming left V 0 bases short and J 3 bases short, with 8 bases between. The CDR3 length is 14 residues. The CDR3 region is CASSYSRRDTEAFF. The CDR3 bases are TGTGCCAGCAGTTACTCCCGACGGGACACTGAAGCTTTCTTT.

The rearrangement uses TRBV5-1 and TRBJ1-2; D not resolved. From germline, CDR1 is SGHRS and CDR2 YFSETQ. The ends were cut back, 1 base at V and 2 bases at J, with 9 bases in the middle. The CDR3 runs to 14 residues. CDR3 amino acids: CASSLRQTNYGYTF. For the CDR3, the DNA is TGCGCCAGCAGCTTGAGGCAGACGAACTATGGCTACACCTTC.

V gene TRBV5-6 combines with J gene TRBJ2-5; D unclear. Germline V lookup: CDR1 SGHDT, CDR2 YYEEEE. V shed 5 bases and J shed 1 base, with 3 bases lying between them. The CDR3 is 11 amino acids. The CDR3 nucleotides are TGTGCCAGCAGTTCCCAAGAGACCCAGTACTTC. Protein: CASSSQETQYF.

This clone occurred a few times. The chain uses TRBV27 and TRBJ1-2; a weak D match, TRBD1 (5 bases). The CDR3 spans 15 residues. The V gene's germline CDR1 is MNHEY and CDR2 SMNVEV (reference sequence). Between the trimmed V and J ends, which lost 2 bases and 0 bases, there was a span of 10 bases. The CDR3, as DNA: TGTGCCAGCAGTTTAATCGGGGCCACTAACTATGGCTACACCTTC. Translation gives CASSLIGATNYGYTF.

The genes are TRBV2 and TRBJ2-3; the match to TRBD1 covers 10 bases. Germline CDR1 is SNHLY and CDR2 is FYNNEI. CDR3 length: 15 amino acids. J lost 2 bases, V lost 4 bases, and 3 bases had no gene match. The CDR3 nucleotides are TGTGCCAGCAGTGTTGACAGGGGGCCCACAGATACGCAGTATTTT. It is translated as CASSVDRGPTDTQYF.

The chain couples TRBV19 to TRBJ2-7; the D gene is possibly TRBD1 (6 bases). V gave up 3 bases and J gave up 3 bases, with 9 bases separating them. From germline, CDR1 is LNHDA and CDR2 SQIVND (reference sequence). The CDR3 loop spans 13 amino acids. CDR3 sequence: CASSIRTDYEQYF. For the CDR3, the DNA is TGTGCCAGTAGTATCAGGACAGACTACGAGCAGTACTTC.

V usage is TRBV7-2 and J usage is TRBJ2-2, with TRBD2 matching over 11 bases. Germline assignment: CDR1 SGHTA and CDR2 FQGNSA. Trimming cost V 1 base and J 5 bases; bases outside gene matches: 0. CDR3 length equals 15 residues. This chain's CDR3 is CASSLGTSGTGELFF. The DNA for the CDR3 is TGTGCCAGCAGCTTAGGGACTAGCGGGACCGGGGAGCTGTTTTTT.

V usage is TRBV19 and J usage is TRBJ2-3; tentatively, D is TRBD2 (7 bases). Germline V CDR1 and CDR2: LNHDA, SQIVND (reference sequence). CDR3 length: 15 residues. Deletions cut 4 bases from V and 6 bases from J, with 17 bases between. The CDR3 region is CASSTVGGARDTQYF. The DNA for the CDR3 is TGTGCCAGTAGTACCGTGGGGGGGGCCAGGGATACGCAGTATTTT.

This chain uses TRBV24-1 with TRBJ1-4, with D possibly TRBD1 on 5 matching bases. CDR1 is KGHDR and CDR2 is SFDVKD in the germline V gene. V dropped 4 bases and J dropped 7 bases, with 15 bases sitting between them. The CDR3 is 15 amino acids. This CDR3 reads CATSDPRGEGEKLFF. CDR3 DNA sequence: TGTGCCACCAGTGACCCGCGGGGGGAAGGTGAAAAACTGTTTTTT.

This clone was found once. The V call is TRBV14, the J call TRBJ2-2; maybe TRBD1 (6 bases). Looked up from germline, CDR1 is SGHDN and CDR2 is FVKESK. Trimming stripped 2 bases from V and 4 bases from J, with 11 bases between. The CDR3 is 15 amino acids. The DNA of the CDR3 is TGTGCCAGCAGCCAATCGGTCAGGGGCACCGGGGAGCTGTTTTTT. Amino acids: CASSQSVRGTGELFF.

V and J are TRBV28 and TRBJ1-2, with D tentatively TRBD1 (5 bases). The CDR3 loop spans 14 amino acids. Germline loops: CDR1 MDHEN, CDR2 SYDVKM. Trimming shortened V by 5 bases and J by 2 bases, and 12 bases separated the two germline ends. CDR3 coding DNA: TGTGCCAGCAGTACTCCGGGACGAAACTATGGCTACACCTTC. Translating gives CASSTPGRNYGYTF.

This chain connects TRBV12-3 or TRBV12-4 to TRBJ1-1; 7 bases match TRBD1. The CDR3 extends over 12 amino acids. Trimming at V came to 11 bases and at J to 5 bases, leaving 8 bases not matched to a gene. In DNA, the CDR3 is TGTGCCTCCAAGGACAGGATGACTGAAGCTTTCTTT. Translating it yields CASKDRMTEAFF.